This T cell receptor beta chain was recovered during a study of blood T cells in healthy people across ages. Trimming removed 4 bases at V and 4 bases at J, with 9 bases between. This CDR3 is 13 amino acids long. The germline CDR1 and CDR2 sequences are SGHAT and FQDESV (reference sequence). Primers used in a second PCR of roughly 7 to 11 cycles were a sample-barcoded 5' primer and a J-beta primer mix. One entry per CDR3 protein results from TCRdb running MiXCR on the 5' RACE reads. The sample lists 1,500,000 or so distinct CDR3 sequences; roughly two fifths were seen once. This rearrangement joins TRBV11-1 to TRBJ2-3; D call uncertain. The material sequenced was blood. The sequence derives from a woman younger than 35 in good health. The CDR3 loop reads CASSWAEPDTQYF. For the CDR3, the DNA is TGTGCCAGCAGCTGGGCCGAGCCAGATACGCAGTATTTT.